This TCR beta chain was recorded in a study of cytomegalovirus exposure and HLA in healthy donors (dated by TCRdb to 2017 to 2019). Describing the broader study: An earlier analysis of some 600 of the donors reported 250 to 350 Gb of sequence data and 117 million unique TCR beta sequences obtained from 180 million or so T cells. Rather than using new phenotypic data, the later analysis identified candidate immune exposures from TCR beta sequences and from how often those sequences occurred across donors. Typing coverage differed by locus: A, B, C, DRB1 and DQB1 were typed in roughly 620-630 donors, DQA1 in 522, DPA1 in around 580, and DPB1 in roughly 470. Donor age, sex, ethnicity and CMV serostatus were compiled together with the repertoire data. HLA typing covered class I and class II loci at four-digit resolution. In an earlier analysis of 550 to 700 of the donors, high-throughput TCR beta sequencing was used to judge whether each TCR beta V gene segment behaved as functional or pseudogenic. Every discovery cohort repertoire had been produced on one sequencing platform. An early release covering around 630 HLA-typed donors comprised approximately 300 gigabases of sequencing data and approximately 85 million unique TCR sequences. Because of strong linkage in the cohort, roughly five DR-DQ haplotypes were treated as single units for association and clustering. The aim of the study was to test whether cataloging public T cell receptors could identify signatures of past pathogen exposure. The T cell repertoires of 666 subjects were profiled by immunosequencing and related to cytomegalovirus serostatus. The genetic ancestry cluster associated with self-reported Caucasian donors included 65% to 90% of the roughly 360 genotyped donors. On average, roughly 200,000 unique TCR beta nucleotide sequences were sequenced per donor among 398 genotyped donors of the cohort, with 15% to 20% of those sequences being non-productive. To predict cytomegalovirus infection status, the study combined high-throughput TCR immunosequencing, statistical association of individual TCRs with disease status, and machine learning. A later analysis re-examined previously published TCR beta repertoires from 600 to 700 donors and added high-resolution HLA genotyping to investigate patterns of TCR occurrence. A later genetic analysis took genome-wide SNP genotypes for about 60% of the roughly 670 donors and used that subset as a discovery cohort. Along with the 666-subject first cohort, a separate validation cohort of over a hundred different subjects was used.

Regarding this clone: Its antigen specificity is not known. No base qualities exist here, and no much larger clone lies one base off it.

Libraries were built with the immunoSEQ multiplex PCR assay. A mixture of 60 forward primers for TCR Vbeta segments and 13 reverse primers for TCR Jbeta segments was used in the multiplex PCR. The CDR3 region of rearranged TCR beta genes was amplified from genomic DNA by a multiplex PCR assay. The amplified TCR beta libraries were sequenced on the Illumina HiSeq System as 87-base-pair reads. The study's own analysis went as follows. In a later analysis, some 80 million unique TCR beta chains were counted across the 650 to 750 repertoires, and approximately 11 million of these chains were shared by at least two donors. Raw reads were error-corrected and collapsed into unique sequences with a nearest-neighbor algorithm that merged closely related sequences to remove PCR and sequencing errors. CDR3 sequences were aligned to IMGT reference sequences to assign V, D and J gene segments. Each retained sequence needed at least a six-nucleotide match to both a V gene segment and a J gene segment. A rearrangement was called productive if the CDR3 had no stop codons and remained in frame with V and J, and every other rearrangement was called non-productive. CDR3 was defined according to IMGT convention as the region running from the second conserved V-encoded cysteine to the conserved J-encoded phenylalanine. The earlier analysis of about 610 of the donors excluded any sequence lacking an unambiguous match to a single V gene segment. In an earlier analysis of several hundred of the donors, V segments were called functional above 56.7% productive rearrangements and were called segregating when the between-donor standard deviation exceeded 5%. To diagnose cytomegalovirus status from the catalog of TCR beta chain sequences, a statistical classification framework was built. V and J gene assignment, in a later analysis, came from comparing TCR nucleotide sequences with IMGT/GENE-DB human TR gene sequences. In a later analysis, CDR3 sequences and most-parsimonious VDJ recombination scenarios were assigned using the TCRdist pipeline. In a later analysis, every TCR beta chain was defined by the combination of its CDR3 amino acid sequence and its V-gene family, and reads without a unique V-gene family were dropped. In a later analysis, 450 to 600 highly shared, low-generation-probability nucleotide sequences were removed to address suspected cross-contamination and a sequencing artifact. In a later analysis, a clonal expansion index for each public chain was calculated from normalized within-repertoire ranks of inferred template counts. Generation probabilities in a later analysis came from a VDJ recombination model fitted to out-of-frame rearrangements, and those results were checked against IGoR. A later analysis scored TCR-TCR, TCR-HLA and TCR-CMV co-occurrence with hypergeometric tests, applying a repertoire-size bias correction to TCR pairs. A later analysis estimated false discovery rates by permuting HLA or CMV assignments 20 times. In a later analysis, co-occurring TCRs were grouped using DBSCAN, and TCRdist sequence similarity was added for clustering within HLA-allele-positive subsets. Co-occurrence clustering excluded repertoires with fewer than 30,000 or more than 120,000 public chains, plus five with anomalous nucleotide sharing. TCRdb carries this immuneACCESS record with in-frame sequences only. Its versions omit some clonotypes, under half of them owing to an unresolved V gene in the studies checked, with the rest unexplained. V, J and clone size are those of that table, while D and trimming were read from the DNA. The sample records around 200,000 clones, 79% of which are singletons. The ten largest make up roughly 4.5% of the sample.

In total, fewer than 750 healthy bone marrow donors made up the cohort. All cohort members were sampled while nominally healthy, although unrecorded immune exposures were likely present. The donor tested CMV seropositive and was one of the 289 seropositive cohort members. Each donor provided a peripheral blood sample, and peripheral blood mononuclear cells were used for TCR beta sequencing. The Qiagen DNeasy Blood Extraction Kit was used to extract genomic DNA from the blood cell samples. Overall study outcomes, separate from this receptor: A later genetic analysis reported fewer N-insertions in productive TCRs among donors in an Asian-associated ancestry cluster than the roughly 650-donor mean. CMV serostatus was the only immune exposure information available for the cohort. According to a later analysis, TCR association rates differed among HLA loci, with DRB1 alleles showing the most associated TCRs and HLA-C alleles showing the fewest. In this cohort, only TCR beta chains were sequenced, and detectable features were limited by the absence of alpha or paired-chain data. A further reported finding was that TCR beta sequences accurately predicted the HLA-A and HLA-B alleles for most subjects in the first cohort. According to a later analysis, most CMV-associated TCR beta chains appeared to be HLA-restricted, and the HLA associations seemed to be driven largely by CMV exposure. In the study, approximately 160 TCR beta chains were listed as associated with cytomegalovirus. According to a later analysis, parvovirus B19, influenza, CMV and Epstein-Barr virus appeared linked to several top co-occurrence clusters. Across donors, most TCR sequences were observed very rarely, whereas some public TCRs were present in many individuals. A group of highly shared sequence variants was considered likely to be a technical artifact of the sequencing pipeline. Around 16 rarely observed V segments, including chromosome 9 orphons, were excluded from the earlier analysis of approximately 500 of the donors because counts were too low. In an earlier analysis of approximately 600 of the donors, most TCR beta V segments were observed in productive rearrangements about 87% or about 30% of the time, broadly matching IMGT annotations. The presence/absence analyses assumed that sequencing depth was roughly uniform across donors, and that assumption may not be true. HLA typing was unavailable for some donors at each locus, so association tests used only the typed subset. The classifier was reported to diagnose cytomegalovirus status with high specificity and sensitivity in both the original cohort and the validation cohort. A later genetic analysis associated a missense DCLRE1C variant with V-gene and J-gene trimming of TCR beta chains, and an independent cohort replicated the association. Some IMGT-functional V segments, including TRBV6-2 and TRBV6-3, could not be told apart with the 87-base-pair reads, so those segments were excluded. In a later analysis, HLA-associated TCR beta chains were found to be more clonally expanded and to have lower generation probabilities than equally common non-associated chains. Correlated functional status among segregating V segments might be attributable to linkage disequilibrium, but an unknown experimental factor could not be ruled out. It was suggested by the authors that the approach could potentially be generalized to other disease states and immunological phenotypes. Assigning TCR associations to individual alleles was difficult when HLA alleles, especially DR and DQ, strongly co-occurred. In vitro tests confirmed that a few of the cytomegalovirus-associated TCR beta chains recognize cytomegalovirus antigens. Specific HLA alleles were associated with 15,000 to 20,000 TCR beta sequences at a false discovery rate of 0.05 in a later analysis.

CDR1 and CDR2 are drawn from the germline V gene: SQVTM, ANQGSEA. V and J are truncated by 4 bases and 5 bases respectively, leaving an intervening sequence of 17 bases. The CDR3 measures 15 amino acids from cysteine to phenylalanine. The CDR3 DNA has 45 bases and is translated from base 1. The sequence links TRBV29-1 to TRBJ2-2, with the D gene too uncertain to name. The TCR comes from a woman aged 25 to 39 in good health and CMV-seropositive. The sample was PBMCs. The CDR3 protein is CSVGGSRYATGELFF. The nucleotide sequence reads as follows: TGCAGCGTTGGAGGCAGCCGTTACGCGACCGGGGAGCTGTTTTTT.